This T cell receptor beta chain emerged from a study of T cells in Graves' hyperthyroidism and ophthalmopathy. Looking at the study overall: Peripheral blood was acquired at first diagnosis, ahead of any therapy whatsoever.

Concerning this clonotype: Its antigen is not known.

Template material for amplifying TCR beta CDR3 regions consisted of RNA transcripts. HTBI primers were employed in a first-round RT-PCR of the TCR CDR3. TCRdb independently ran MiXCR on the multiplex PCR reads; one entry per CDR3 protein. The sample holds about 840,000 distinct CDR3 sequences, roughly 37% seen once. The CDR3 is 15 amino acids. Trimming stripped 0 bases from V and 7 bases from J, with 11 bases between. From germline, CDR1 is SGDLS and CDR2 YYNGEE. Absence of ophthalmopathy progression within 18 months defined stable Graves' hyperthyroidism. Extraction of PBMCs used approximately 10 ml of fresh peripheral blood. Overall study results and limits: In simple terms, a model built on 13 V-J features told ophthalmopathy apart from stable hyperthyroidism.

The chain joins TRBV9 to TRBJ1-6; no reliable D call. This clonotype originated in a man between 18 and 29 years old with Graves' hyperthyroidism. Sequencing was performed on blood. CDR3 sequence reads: CASSVDEGQNSPLHF. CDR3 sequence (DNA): TGTGCCAGCAGCGTAGATGAGGGCCAGAATTCACCCCTCCACTTT.